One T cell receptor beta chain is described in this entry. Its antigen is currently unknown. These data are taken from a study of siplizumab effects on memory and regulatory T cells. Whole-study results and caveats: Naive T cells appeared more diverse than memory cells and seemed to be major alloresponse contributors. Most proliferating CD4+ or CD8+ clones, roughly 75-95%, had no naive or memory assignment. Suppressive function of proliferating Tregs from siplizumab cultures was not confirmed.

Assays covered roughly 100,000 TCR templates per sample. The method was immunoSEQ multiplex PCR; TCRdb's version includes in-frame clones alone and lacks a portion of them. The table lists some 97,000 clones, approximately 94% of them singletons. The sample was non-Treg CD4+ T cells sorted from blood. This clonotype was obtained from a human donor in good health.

DNA of the CDR3: TGTGCCAGCAGCTTCGGGTTTCAGACCGCTGAAGCTTTCTTT. Translation: CASSFGFQTAEAFF. This sequence joins TRBV7-9 and TRBJ1-1; unclear D gene. Germline values: CDR1 SEHNR, CDR2 FQNEAQ (reference sequence). Trimming removed 3 bases at V and 6 bases at J, with 14 bases between. CDR3 length: 14 amino acids.